This T cell receptor (beta chain) was documented in a study of regulatory T cells in long-lasting Graves disease. Study-level findings and limits: With a small sample size, accuracy may have been reduced.

Concerning this clonotype itself: No antigen is known for it. A much more abundant neighbour one base away suggests this may be a read error. Since the CDR3 does not end with the conserved phenylalanine or tryptophan, this likely comes from a read error.

The time point here: newly diagnosed GD, antithyroid drugs for less than 3 months. RNA isolated from PBMCs was used to make the TCR library. V was cut by 6 bases and J by 3 bases, with 14 bases left in between. There are 14 residues in the CDR3. Germline V CDR1 and CDR2: SNHLY, FYNNEI. CDR3 regions were amplified by Arm-PCR using iRepertoire HTBI primers to build TCR beta libraries. TCRdb independently ran MiXCR on the multiplex PCR reads; one entry per CDR3 protein. The sample yields roughly 500,000 distinct CDR3 sequences, 12% seen once. These data also formed part of another study, on T cells in Graves' hyperthyroidism and ophthalmopathy. As reported in that work: Graves' hyperthyroidism qualified as stable when ophthalmopathy did not progress within 18 months. HTBI primers drove first-round RT-PCR of the TCR CDR3.

This clonotype was obtained from a woman younger than 45 with Graves disease. Sequenced material: peripheral blood mononuclear cells (PBMCs), taken at new diagnosis, from a patient treated with antithyroid drugs. The V call is TRBV2, the J call TRBJ1-2; tentatively, D is TRBD1 (6 bases). This chain's CDR3 is CASSPYRVDYGYTI. For the CDR3, the DNA is TGTGCCAGCAGCCCATACAGGGTGGACTATGGCTACACCATC.